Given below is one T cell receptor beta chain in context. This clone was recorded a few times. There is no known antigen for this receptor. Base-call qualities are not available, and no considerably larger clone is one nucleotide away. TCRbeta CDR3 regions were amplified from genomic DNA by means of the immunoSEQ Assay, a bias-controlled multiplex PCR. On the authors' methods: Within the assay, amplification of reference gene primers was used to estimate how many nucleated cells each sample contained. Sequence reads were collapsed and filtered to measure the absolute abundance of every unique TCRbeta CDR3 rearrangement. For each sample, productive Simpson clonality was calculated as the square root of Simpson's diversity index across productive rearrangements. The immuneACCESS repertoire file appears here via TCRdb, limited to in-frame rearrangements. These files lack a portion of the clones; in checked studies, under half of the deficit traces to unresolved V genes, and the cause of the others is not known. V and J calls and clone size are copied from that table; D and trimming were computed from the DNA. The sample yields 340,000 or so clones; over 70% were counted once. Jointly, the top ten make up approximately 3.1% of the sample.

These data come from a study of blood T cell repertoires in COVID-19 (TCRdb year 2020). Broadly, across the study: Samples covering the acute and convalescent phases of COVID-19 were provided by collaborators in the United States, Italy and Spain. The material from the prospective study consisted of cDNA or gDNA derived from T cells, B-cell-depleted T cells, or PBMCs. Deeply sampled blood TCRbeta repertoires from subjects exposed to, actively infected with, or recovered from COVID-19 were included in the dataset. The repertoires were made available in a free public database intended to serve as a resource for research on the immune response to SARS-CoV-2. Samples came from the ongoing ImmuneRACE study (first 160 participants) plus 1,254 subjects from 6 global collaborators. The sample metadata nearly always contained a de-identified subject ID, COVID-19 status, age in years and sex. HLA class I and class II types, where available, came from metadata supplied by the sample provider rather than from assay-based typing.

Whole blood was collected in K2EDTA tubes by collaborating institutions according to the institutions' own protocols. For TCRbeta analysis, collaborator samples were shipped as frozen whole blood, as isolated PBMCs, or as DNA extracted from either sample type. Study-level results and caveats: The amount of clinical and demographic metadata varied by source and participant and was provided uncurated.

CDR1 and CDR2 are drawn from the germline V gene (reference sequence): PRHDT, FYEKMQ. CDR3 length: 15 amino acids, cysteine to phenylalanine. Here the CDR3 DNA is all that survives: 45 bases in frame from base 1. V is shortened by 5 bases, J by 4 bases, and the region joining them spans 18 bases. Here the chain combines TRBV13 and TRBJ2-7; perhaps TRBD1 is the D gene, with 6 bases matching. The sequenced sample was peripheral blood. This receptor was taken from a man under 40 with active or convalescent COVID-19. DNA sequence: TGTGCCAGCAGCACTCTAACAGGGAATGCGTACGAGCAGTACTTC. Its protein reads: CASSTLTGNAYEQYF.